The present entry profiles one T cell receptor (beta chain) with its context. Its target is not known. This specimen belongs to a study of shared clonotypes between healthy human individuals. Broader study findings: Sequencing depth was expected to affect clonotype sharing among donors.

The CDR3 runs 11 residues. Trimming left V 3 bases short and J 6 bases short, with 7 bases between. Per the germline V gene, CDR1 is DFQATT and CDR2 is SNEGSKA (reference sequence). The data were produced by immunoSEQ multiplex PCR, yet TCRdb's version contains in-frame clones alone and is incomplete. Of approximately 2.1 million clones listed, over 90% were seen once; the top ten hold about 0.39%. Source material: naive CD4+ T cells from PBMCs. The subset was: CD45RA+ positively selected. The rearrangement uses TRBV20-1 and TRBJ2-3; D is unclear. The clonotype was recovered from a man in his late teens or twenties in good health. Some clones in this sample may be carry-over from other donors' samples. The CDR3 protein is CSASQPDTQYF. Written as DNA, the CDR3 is TGCAGTGCTAGCCAGCCCGATACGCAGTATTTT.